This TCR beta chain was found in a study of T-cell memory formation after mild COVID-19. Study-wide background: Most TCR clusters belonged to a single donor.

MiXCR, applied by TCRdb to the 5' RACE reads, yields one record per CDR3 protein. The profile shows about 390,000 distinct CDR3 sequences, under 25% of them singletons. Between the trimmed V and J ends, which lost 1 base and 4 bases, there was a span of 17 bases. The germline CDR1 and CDR2 sequences are MGHRA and YSYEKL. The CDR3 runs to 16 residues. This clonotype was detected a few times. Input material: PBMCs or a T cell subset sorted from them (not recorded which). The sequence was obtained from an adult woman who had mild COVID-19 (a few samples of this study predate the infection). Cell type and time point are not known. This rearrangement joins TRBV4-1 to TRBJ2-7; a weak D match, TRBD2 (5 bases). In DNA form, the CDR3 reads TGCGCCAGCAGCCAAGGGGGAGCTCGTCGGGGATACGAGCAGTACTTC. Its translation is CASSQGGARRGYEQYF.